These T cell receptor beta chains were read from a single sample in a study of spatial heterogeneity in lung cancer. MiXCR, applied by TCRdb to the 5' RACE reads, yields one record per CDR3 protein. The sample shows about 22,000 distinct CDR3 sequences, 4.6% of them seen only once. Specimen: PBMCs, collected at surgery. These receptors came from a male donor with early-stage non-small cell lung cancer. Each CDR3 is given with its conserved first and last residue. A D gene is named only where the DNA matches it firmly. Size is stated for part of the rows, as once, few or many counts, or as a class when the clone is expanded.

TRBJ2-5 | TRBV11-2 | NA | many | CASSFYGRGHETQYF | TGTGCCAGCAGCTTTTACGGGCGAGGGCATGAGACCCAGTACTTC
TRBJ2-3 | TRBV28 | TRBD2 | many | CASPPSGGGRGRQYF | TGTGCCAGCCCCCCGAGCGGGGGAGGTCGGGGAAGGCAGTATTTT
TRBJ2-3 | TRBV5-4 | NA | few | CASSRDSGNKDTQYF | TGTGCCAGCAGCCGGGACTCGGGAAATAAAGATACGCAGTATTTT
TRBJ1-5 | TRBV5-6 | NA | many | CASSLDQFRQPQHF | TGTGCCAGCAGCTTGGATCAGTTCCGGCAGCCCCAGCATTTT
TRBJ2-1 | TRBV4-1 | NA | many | CASSQVGELRGNEQFF | TGCGCCAGCAGCCAAGTGGGGGAGCTGAGAGGCAATGAGCAGTTCTTC
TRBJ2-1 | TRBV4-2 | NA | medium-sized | CASSQVAQSYNEQFF | TGTGCCAGCAGCCAAGTAGCCCAGTCGTACAATGAGCAGTTCTTC
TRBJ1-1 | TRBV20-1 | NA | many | CSAREGTVGAFF | TGCAGTGCTAGAGAGGGGACCGTGGGTGCTTTCTTT
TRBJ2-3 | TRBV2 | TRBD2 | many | CASTGGSGRSTDTQYF | TGTGCCAGCACTGGGGGCAGCGGGAGGAGCACAGATACGCAGTATTTT
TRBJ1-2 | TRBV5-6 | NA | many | CASSLAAFYGYTF | TGTGCCAGCAGCTTGGCTGCTTTCTATGGCTACACCTTC
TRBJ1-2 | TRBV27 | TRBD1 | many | CASSSHGQGAYGYTF | TGTGCCAGCAGTTCCCACGGACAGGGGGCTTATGGCTACACCTTC
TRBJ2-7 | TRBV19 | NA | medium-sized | CASSIRIWGEQYF | TGTGCCAGTAGTATACGGATCTGGGGCGAGCAGTACTTC
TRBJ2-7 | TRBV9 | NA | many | CASSVGQGRGYEQYF | TGTGCCAGCAGCGTAGGGCAGGGAAGAGGCTACGAGCAGTACTTC
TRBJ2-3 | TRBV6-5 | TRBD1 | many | CASSLPGQGTQYF | TGTGCCAGCAGTTTGCCGGGACAGGGGACGCAGTATTTT
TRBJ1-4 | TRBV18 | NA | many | CASSPQATNEKLFF | TGTGCCAGCTCGCCCCAAGCAACTAATGAAAAACTGTTTTTT
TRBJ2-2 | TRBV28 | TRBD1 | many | CASRHPTGTDTGELFF | TGTGCCAGCAGACATCCAACCGGGACAGATACCGGGGAGCTGTTTTTT
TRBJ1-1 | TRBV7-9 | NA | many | CASSFGPVAFF | TGTGCCAGCAGCTTCGGTCCAGTAGCTTTCTTT
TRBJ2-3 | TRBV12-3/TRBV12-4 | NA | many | CASRWDLSGDTQYF | TGTGCCAGCAGATGGGACCTCTCCGGAGATACGCAGTATTTT
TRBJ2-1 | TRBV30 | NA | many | CAWSPGSSYNEQFF | TGTGCCTGGTCCCCGGGGAGCTCCTACAATGAGCAGTTCTTC
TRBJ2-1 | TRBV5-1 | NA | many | CASSLLTPTRDRQFF | TGCGCCAGCAGCTTGTTGACCCCGACACGGGACCGGCAGTTCTTC
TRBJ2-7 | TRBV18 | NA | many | CASSPLESYEQYF | TGTGCCAGCTCACCCCTCGAAAGCTACGAGCAGTACTTC
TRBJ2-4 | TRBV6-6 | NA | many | CASSLQGVQYF | TGTGCCAGCAGTCTACAGGGTGTTCAGTACTTC
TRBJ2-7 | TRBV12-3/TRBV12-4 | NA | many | CASSLIRRDGEQYF | TGTGCCAGCAGTCTCATTAGGAGAGACGGGGAGCAGTACTTC
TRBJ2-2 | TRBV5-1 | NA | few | CASSLSTTGKRTGELFF | TGCGCCAGCAGCCTAAGTACTACAGGGAAGAGAACCGGGGAGCTGTTTTTT
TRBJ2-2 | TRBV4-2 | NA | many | CASSQEIYTGELFF | TGTGCCAGCAGCCAAGAGATTTACACCGGGGAGCTGTTTTTT
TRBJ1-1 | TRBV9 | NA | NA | CASSLRPDGNTEAFF | TGTGCCAGCAGCCTCCGCCCCGACGGGAACACTGAAGCTTTCTTT
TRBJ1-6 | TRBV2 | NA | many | CASEGQSNSPLHF | TGTGCCAGCGAAGGACAGAGTAATTCACCCCTCCACTTT
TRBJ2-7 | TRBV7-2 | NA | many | CASSFGRNEQYF | TGTGCCAGCAGCTTCGGGCGTAACGAGCAGTACTTC
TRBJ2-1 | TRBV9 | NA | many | CASSLEGIGNNEQFF | TGTGCCAGCAGCTTAGAGGGAATCGGAAACAATGAGCAGTTCTTC
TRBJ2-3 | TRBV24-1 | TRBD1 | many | CATSDAGTDKTDTQYF | TGTGCCACCAGTGATGCCGGGACAGATAAAACAGATACGCAGTATTTT